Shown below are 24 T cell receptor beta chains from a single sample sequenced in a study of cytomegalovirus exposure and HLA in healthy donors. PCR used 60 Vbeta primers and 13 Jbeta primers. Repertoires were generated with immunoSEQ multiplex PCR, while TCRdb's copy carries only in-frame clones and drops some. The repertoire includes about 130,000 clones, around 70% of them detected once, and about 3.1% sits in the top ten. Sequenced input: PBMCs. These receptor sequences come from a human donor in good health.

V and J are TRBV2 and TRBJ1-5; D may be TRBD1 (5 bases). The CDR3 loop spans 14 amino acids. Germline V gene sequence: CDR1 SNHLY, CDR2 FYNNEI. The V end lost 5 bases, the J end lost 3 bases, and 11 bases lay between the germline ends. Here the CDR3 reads CASSLQGANQPQHF. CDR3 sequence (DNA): TGTGCCAGCAGTTTGCAGGGCGCCAATCAGCCCCAGCATTTT.

Written as DNA, the CDR3 is TGTGCCACCAGCAGAGATGGGGGGAATCAGCCCCAGCATTTT. Protein product: CATSRDGGNQPQHF. V gene TRBV15 combines with J gene TRBJ1-5; TRBD1 might be the D (5 bases). Looked up from germline, CDR1 is LNHNV and CDR2 is YYDKDF (reference sequence). CDR3 length: 14 residues. Trimming cost V 0 bases and J 4 bases, with 7 bases left between them.

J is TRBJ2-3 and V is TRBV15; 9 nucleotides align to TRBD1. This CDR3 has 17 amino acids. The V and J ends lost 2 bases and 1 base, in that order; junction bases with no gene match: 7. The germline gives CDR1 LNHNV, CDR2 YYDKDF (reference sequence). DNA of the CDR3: TGTGCCACCAGCAGAAAACAGGGGGCGCGGGGCACAGATACGCAGTATTTT. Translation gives CATSRKQGARGTDTQYF. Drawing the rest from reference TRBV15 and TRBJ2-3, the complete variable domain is DAMVIQNPRYQVTQFGKPVTLSCSQTLNHNVMYWYQQKSSQAPKLLFHYYDKDFNNEADTPDNFQSRRPNTSFCFLDIRSPGLGDTAMYLCATSRKQGARGTDTQYFGPGTRLTVL.

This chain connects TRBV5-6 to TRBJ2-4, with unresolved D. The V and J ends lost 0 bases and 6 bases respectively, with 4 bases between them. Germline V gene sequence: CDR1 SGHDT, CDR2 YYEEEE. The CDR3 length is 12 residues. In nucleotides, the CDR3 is TGTGCCAGCAGCTTGGCCTTAAACATTCAGTACTTC. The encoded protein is CASSLALNIQYF.

The CDR3 nucleotides read TGCGCCAGCAGCCAACTAGGACAGGGGCGCGGCTACACCTTC. This codes for CASSQLGQGRGYTF. This rearrangement joins TRBV4-1 to TRBJ1-2; 9 positions agree with TRBD1. Germline CDR1 and CDR2: MGHRA and YSYEKL. V lost 2 bases and J lost 8; bases outside the gene matches: 6. The CDR3 is 14 amino acids.

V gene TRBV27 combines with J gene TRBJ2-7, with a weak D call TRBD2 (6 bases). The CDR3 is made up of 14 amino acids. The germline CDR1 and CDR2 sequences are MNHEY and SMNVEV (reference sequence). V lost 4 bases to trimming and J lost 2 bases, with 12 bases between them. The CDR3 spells CASSWRGPTYEQYF. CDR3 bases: TGTGCCAGCAGTTGGCGGGGCCCCACCTACGAGCAGTACTTC.

In DNA, the CDR3 is TGTGCCAGTAGCCGGGGAAGTTATGGCTACACCTTC. It specifies CASSRGSYGYTF. The rearrangement links TRBV19 to TRBJ1-2; D gene ambiguous. The CDR3 runs to 12 residues. Trimming took off 6 bases at V and 5 bases at J, with 10 bases between the two ends. CDR1 and CDR2 (germline): LNHDA, SQIVND (reference sequence).

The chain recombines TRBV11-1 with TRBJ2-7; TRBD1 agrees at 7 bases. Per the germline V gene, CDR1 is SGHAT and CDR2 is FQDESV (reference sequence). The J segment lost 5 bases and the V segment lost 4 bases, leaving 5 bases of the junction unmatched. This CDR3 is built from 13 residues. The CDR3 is CASSSGQLHEQYF. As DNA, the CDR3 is TGTGCCAGCAGCTCGGGACAGCTCCACGAGCAGTACTTC.

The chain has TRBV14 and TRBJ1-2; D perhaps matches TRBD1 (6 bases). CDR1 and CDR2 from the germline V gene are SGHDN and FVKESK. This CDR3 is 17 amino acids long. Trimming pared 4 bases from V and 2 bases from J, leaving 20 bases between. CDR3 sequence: CASSLKRGAQGNYGYTF. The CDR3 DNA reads TGTGCCAGCAGCCTCAAACGGGGGGCGCAGGGGAACTATGGCTACACCTTC.

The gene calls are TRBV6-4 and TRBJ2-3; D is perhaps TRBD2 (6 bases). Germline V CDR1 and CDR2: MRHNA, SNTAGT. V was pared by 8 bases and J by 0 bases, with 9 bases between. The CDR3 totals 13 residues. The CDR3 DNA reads TGTGCCAGCGCCGGGACTAGCACAGATACGCAGTATTTT. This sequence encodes CASAGTSTDTQYF.

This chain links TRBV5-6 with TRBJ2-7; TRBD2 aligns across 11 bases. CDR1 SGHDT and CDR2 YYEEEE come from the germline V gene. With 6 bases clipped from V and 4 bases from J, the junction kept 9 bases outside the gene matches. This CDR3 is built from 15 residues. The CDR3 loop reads CASTFIAGGPYEQYF. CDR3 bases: TGTGCCAGCACCTTCATAGCGGGAGGGCCTTACGAGCAGTACTTC.

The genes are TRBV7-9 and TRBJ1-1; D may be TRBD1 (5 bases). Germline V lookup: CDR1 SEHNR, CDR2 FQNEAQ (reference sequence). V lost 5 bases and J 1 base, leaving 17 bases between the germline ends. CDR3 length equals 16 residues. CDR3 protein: CASSAPWRGRNTEAFF. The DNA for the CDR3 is TGTGCCAGCAGCGCACCTTGGAGGGGACGGAACACTGAAGCTTTCTTT.

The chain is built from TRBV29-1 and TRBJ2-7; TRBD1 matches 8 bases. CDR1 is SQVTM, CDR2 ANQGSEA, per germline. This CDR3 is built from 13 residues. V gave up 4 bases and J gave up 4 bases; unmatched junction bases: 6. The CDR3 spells CSVVRTGSYEQYF. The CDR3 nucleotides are TGCAGCGTTGTTCGGACAGGGTCATACGAGCAGTACTTC.

The CDR3 protein is CASSQPRSEQYF. As DNA, the CDR3 is TGTGCCAGCAGCCAGCCTCGGAGTGAGCAGTACTTC. V usage is TRBV6-6 and J usage is TRBJ2-7; no firm D call. V shed 6 bases and J shed 7 bases, with 13 bases lying between them. The CDR3 has 12 residues. CDR1 is MNHNY and CDR2 is SVGAGI in the germline V gene (reference sequence).

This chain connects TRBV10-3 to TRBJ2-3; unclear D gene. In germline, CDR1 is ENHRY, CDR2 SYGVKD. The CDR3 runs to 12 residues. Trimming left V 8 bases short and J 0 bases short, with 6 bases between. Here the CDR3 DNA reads TGTGCCATCCAGACTAGCACAGATACGCAGTATTTT. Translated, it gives CAIQTSTDTQYF.

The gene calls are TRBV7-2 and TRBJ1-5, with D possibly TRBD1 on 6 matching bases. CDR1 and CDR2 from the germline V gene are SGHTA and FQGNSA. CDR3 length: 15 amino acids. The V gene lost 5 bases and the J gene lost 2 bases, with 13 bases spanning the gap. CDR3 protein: CASSQRGGGNQPQHF. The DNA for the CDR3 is TGTGCCAGCAGCCAGAGGGGGGGCGGCAATCAGCCCCAGCATTTT. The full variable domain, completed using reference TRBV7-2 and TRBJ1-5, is GAGVSQSPSNKVTEKGKDVELRCDPISGHTALYWYRQSLGQGLEFLIYFQGNSAPDKSGLPSDRFSAERTGGSVSTLTIQRTQQEDSAVYLCASSQRGGGNQPQHFGDGTRLSIL.

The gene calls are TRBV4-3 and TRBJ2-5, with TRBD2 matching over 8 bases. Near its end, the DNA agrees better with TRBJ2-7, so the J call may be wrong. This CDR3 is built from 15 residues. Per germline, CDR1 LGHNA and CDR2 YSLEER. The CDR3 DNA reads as TGCGCCAGCAGCCAAGGACTAGCGATTTACTACGAGCAGTACTTC. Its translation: CASSQGLAIYYEQYF.

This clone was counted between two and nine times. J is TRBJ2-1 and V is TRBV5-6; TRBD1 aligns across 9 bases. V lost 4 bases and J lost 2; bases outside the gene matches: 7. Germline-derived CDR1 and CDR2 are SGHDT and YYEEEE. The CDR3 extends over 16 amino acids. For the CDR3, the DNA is TGTGCCAGCAGCAGACAGGGGGGAGGTACCTACAATGAGCAGTTCTTC. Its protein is CASSRQGGGTYNEQFF.

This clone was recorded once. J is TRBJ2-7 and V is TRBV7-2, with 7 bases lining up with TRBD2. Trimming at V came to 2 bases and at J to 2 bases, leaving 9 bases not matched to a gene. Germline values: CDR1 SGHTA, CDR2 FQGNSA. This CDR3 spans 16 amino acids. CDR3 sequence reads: CASSLNSAGATYEQYF. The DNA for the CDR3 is TGTGCCAGCAGCTTAAACTCTGCGGGAGCTACCTACGAGCAGTACTTC.

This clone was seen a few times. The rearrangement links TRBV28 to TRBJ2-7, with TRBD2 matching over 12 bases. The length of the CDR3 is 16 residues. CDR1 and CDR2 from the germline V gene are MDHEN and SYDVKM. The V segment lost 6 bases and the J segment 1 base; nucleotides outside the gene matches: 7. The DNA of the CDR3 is TGTGCCAGCAGGCCCGGACTAGCGGGACCTTCCTACGAGCAGTACTTC. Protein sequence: CASRPGLAGPSYEQYF.

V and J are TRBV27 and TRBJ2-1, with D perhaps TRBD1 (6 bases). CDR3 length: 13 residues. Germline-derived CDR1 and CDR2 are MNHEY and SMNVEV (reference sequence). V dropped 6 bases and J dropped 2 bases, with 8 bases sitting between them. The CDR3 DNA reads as TGTGCCAGCAGGAGGACAGCCTACAATGAGCAGTTCTTC. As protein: CASRRTAYNEQFF.

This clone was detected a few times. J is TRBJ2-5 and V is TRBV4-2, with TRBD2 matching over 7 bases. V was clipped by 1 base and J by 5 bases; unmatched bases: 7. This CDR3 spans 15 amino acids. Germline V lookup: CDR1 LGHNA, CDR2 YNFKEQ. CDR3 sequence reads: CASSQGAGASETQYF. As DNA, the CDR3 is TGTGCCAGCAGCCAAGGTGCGGGAGCGTCGGAGACCCAGTACTTC.

The CDR3: CASRGHGSYEQYF. The CDR3 coding sequence is TGTGCCAGCAGGGGACATGGAAGCTACGAGCAGTACTTC. The chain couples TRBV2 to TRBJ2-5; possibly TRBD1 for D (6 bases). The DNA end lines up better with TRBJ2-7; the J call may be wrong. The CDR3 has 13 residues. Germline values: CDR1 SNHLY, CDR2 FYNNEI.

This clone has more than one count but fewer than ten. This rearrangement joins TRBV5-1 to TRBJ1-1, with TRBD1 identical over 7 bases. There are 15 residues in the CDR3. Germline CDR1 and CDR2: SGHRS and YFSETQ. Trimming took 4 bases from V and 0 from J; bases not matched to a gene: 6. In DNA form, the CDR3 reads TGCGCCAGCAGCCATCAGGACAGGTTGAACACTGAAGCTTTCTTT. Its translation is CASSHQDRLNTEAFF.